This record concerns one TCR beta chain sequence. Its antigen is not identified. Germline V lookup: CDR1 SGHRS, CDR2 YFSETQ. The V segment lost 3 bases and the J segment 0 bases; nucleotides outside the gene matches: 3. The length of the CDR3 is 15 residues. These data originate in a study of cytomegalovirus exposure and HLA in healthy donors. Study information: In a later analysis, it was reported that the 90 to 150 validation repertoires had been produced on the same platform as the 700 or so repertoires belonging to the first cohort.

TCRdb keeps only in-frame clones here, not all; method: immunoSEQ multiplex PCR. The table includes some 110,000 clones, 88% detected once. Points from the study as a whole: Most TCR sequences were seen very rarely across donors, but some public TCRs occurred in many. The study listed roughly 160 cytomegalovirus-associated TCR beta chains.

The approximately 120-subject validation cohort, separate from the approximately 660-subject first cohort, included the donors. Input material: PBMCs. This clonotype originated in a man younger than 35 in good health and CMV-seropositive. J is TRBJ1-2 and V is TRBV5-1; 9 nucleotides align to TRBD1. The CDR3 here is CASSSGQGTNYGYTF. For the CDR3, the DNA is TGCGCCAGCAGCTCCGGACAGGGGACTAACTATGGCTACACCTTC.